The entry below describes one T cell receptor (beta chain). The antigen is unknown. Sorted subsets were amplified in replicate PCRs using 200 ng DNA, 30,000 to 35,000 T cell genomes. The protocol was immunoSEQ multiplex PCR, while the TCRdb copy is restricted to in-frame clones and leaves out a portion. The sample records about 820,000 clones, around 92% being singletons. CD45RO-negative CD8 cells positively selected for CCR7 made up the naive population, which excluded terminally differentiated effector memory CD45RA+ cells. The data stem from a study of shared clonotypes between healthy human individuals. Study-wide results and caveats: Despite large depth, rarefaction showed incomplete sorted-subset sequencing. Only a few donors were included, so the genetic and exposure-history diversity represented was limited.

This CDR3 comprises 17 residues. V gave up 8 bases and J gave up 0 bases, with 22 bases separating them. Germline assignment: CDR1 SGHVS and CDR2 FQNEAQ. Material for sequencing was naive CD8+ T cells sorted from blood. V is TRBV7-8 and J is TRBJ1-1, with TRBD1 as a possible D gene (6 bases). The sequence was obtained from a man aged 25 to 45 in good health. This CDR3 reads CASFLGLAGVLNTEAFF. CDR3 nucleotide sequence: TGTGCCAGCTTCCTGGGCCTGGCAGGGGTTCTGAACACTGAAGCTTTCTTT.